The clone carrying this T cell receptor (beta chain) was recorded once. Its specificity is not known. The sample carries other DNA sequences with the same CDR3. TCRdb's copy holds only in-frame clones and misses some; the assay was immunoSEQ multiplex PCR. Among approximately 92,000 clones listed, 90% to 95% were seen once. The sample originates from a study of graft-versus-host responses after intestinal transplantation. Study background: Recipients received multivisceral, liver-intestinal, or isolated intestinal transplants. All recipients were given anti-thymocyte globulin induction, and tacrolimus and steroids were then administered for approximately 3 years. Study conclusions and caveats: Where graft-donor T cell macrochimerism was present, patients had high graft-versus-host to host-versus-graft clonal ratios in allografts.

The CDR3 runs 15 residues. Unmatched junction bases numbered 1, after V lost 3 bases and J lost 4 bases. The V gene's germline CDR1 is SGHVS and CDR2 FNYEAQ. The genes are TRBV7-6 and TRBJ2-1, with TRBD2 matching over 12 bases. This TCR came from a human donor who received an intestinal transplant. This specimen was unstimulated CD8+ T cells sorted from spleen or lymph node cells, taken before intestinal transplant. The CDR3, as DNA: TGTGCCAGCAGCTTGGGGACTAGCGGGTACAATGAGCAGTTCTTC. Residues: CASSLGTSGYNEQFF.